The 10 T cell receptor beta chains given below trace back to one sample, sequenced in a study of CD8+ T cells in alopecia areata. Reverse transcribed after extraction, RNA yielded cDNA as the sequencing template. The assay was immunoSEQ multiplex PCR, and TCRdb's table has in-frame clones only and misses some. The table lists just over 150,000 clones, about 53% of them singletons. Here the sequenced sample was CD8+ T cells sorted from blood, taken at week 0. These TCRs come from a human donor with alopecia areata.

The V and J genes are TRBV29-1 and TRBJ1-2, with TRBD1 matching 7 bases. Trimming at V came to 2 bases and at J to 1 base, leaving 1 base not matched to a gene. Germline values: CDR1 SQVTM, CDR2 ANQGSEA. The CDR3 consists of 13 residues. The CDR3 protein is CSVETGDNYGYTF. The CDR3 DNA follows: TGCAGCGTTGAAACAGGGGATAACTATGGCTACACCTTC.

CDR3 protein: CASSTGQGIGYEQYF. In DNA form, the CDR3 reads TGTGCCAGTAGTACGGGACAGGGGATCGGCTACGAGCAGTACTTC. This rearrangement joins TRBV19 to TRBJ2-7; 10 bases match TRBD1. V was clipped by 4 bases and J by 3 bases; unmatched bases: 6. Per the germline V gene, CDR1 is LNHDA and CDR2 is SQIVND (reference sequence). The CDR3 contains 15 residues. Full variable domain (rest looked up from reference TRBV19 and TRBJ2-7): DGGITQSPKYLFRKEGQNVTLSCEQNLNHDAMYWYRQDPGQGLRLIYYSQIVNDFQKGDIAEGYSVSREKKESFPLTVTSAQKNPTAFYLCASSTGQGIGYEQYFGPGTRLTVT.

This chain joins TRBV25-1 and TRBJ1-1; D is uncertain. Germline CDR1 is MGHDK and CDR2 is SYGVNS. CDR3 length equals 12 residues. The V gene lost 2 bases and the J gene lost 12 bases, with 13 bases spanning the gap. In DNA form, the CDR3 reads TGTGCCAGCAGTGAAAAAACGGGTAAGCCTTTCTTT. Translation gives CASSEKTGKPFF.

This chain links TRBV30 with TRBJ2-7; D is perhaps TRBD1 (5 bases). Trimming pared 3 bases from V and 4 bases from J, leaving 16 bases between. The germline CDR1 and CDR2 sequences are GTSNPN and SVGIG (reference sequence). The CDR3 is 14 residues long. The CDR3 nucleotides read TGTGCCTGGAGCTGGGGTTTAGGGGAATACGAGCAGTACTTC. The encoded protein is CAWSWGLGEYEQYF.

V and J are TRBV29-1 and TRBJ1-1; D is ambiguous. The germline gives CDR1 SQVTM, CDR2 ANQGSEA. Trimming shortened V by 0 bases and J by 9 bases, and 11 bases separated the two germline ends. The CDR3 has 12 residues. Written as DNA, the CDR3 is TGCAGCGTTGAAGATGGGAGGGTTCAAGCTTTCTTT. Protein: CSVEDGRVQAFF. The full variable domain, in which reference TRBV29-1 and TRBJ1-1 provide the parts outside the CDR3, is SAVISQKPSRDICQRGTSLTIQCQVDSQVTMMFWYRQQPGQSLTLIATANQGSEATYESGFVIDKFPISRPNLTFSTLTVSNMSPEDSSIYLCSVEDGRVQAFFGQGTRLTVV.

J is TRBJ2-3 and V is TRBV29-1; no clear D. The ends were cut back, 3 bases at V and 6 bases at J, with 7 bases in the middle. CDR1 is SQVTM, CDR2 ANQGSEA, per germline. This CDR3 is 11 amino acids long. The CDR3 loop is CSVEGRDTQYF. CDR3 bases: TGCAGCGTTGAGGGTAGGGATACGCAGTATTTT.

This clone came up a few times. The V gene is TRBV9, the J gene TRBJ1-4, with D uncertain. V dropped 0 bases and J dropped 6 bases, with 9 bases sitting between them. This CDR3 contains 14 residues. The germline gives CDR1 SGDLS, CDR2 YYNGEE. In DNA form, the CDR3 reads TGTGCCAGCAGCGTAGGCTCTGGGGATGAAAAACTGTTTTTT. It encodes CASSVGSGDEKLFF.

This chain uses TRBV21-1 with TRBJ2-4; the table's D call, TRBD2, was not checked against the DNA. TRBV21-1 corresponds to a pseudogene. This CDR3 comprises 17 residues. The DNA for the CDR3 is TGTGCCAGCAGCAAAGTAGCTAGCTGGATATCCAAAAACATTCAGTACTTC. Protein: CASSKVASWISKNIQYF.

V and J are TRBV6-5 and TRBJ1-4; 8 bases match TRBD1. V was clipped by 0 bases and J by 7 bases; unmatched bases: 4. The CDR3 is 15 amino acids. In germline, CDR1 is MNHEY, CDR2 SVGAGI. The CDR3 nucleotides are TGTGCCAGCAGTTACTCGACAGGGGCCGGTGAAAAACTGTTTTTT. It encodes CASSYSTGAGEKLFF.

This clone turned up a few times. The CDR3 sequence: CASSPWTGGTEAFF. The CDR3 nucleotides are TGTGCCAGTAGTCCCTGGACAGGGGGCACTGAAGCTTTCTTT. This chain connects TRBV19 to TRBJ1-1; TRBD1 aligns across 10 bases. V lost 5 bases to trimming and J lost 4 bases; unmatched junction nucleotides: 4. Germline V gene data show CDR1 as LNHDA and CDR2 as SQIVND (reference sequence). The CDR3 is made up of 14 amino acids.